The 28 T cell receptor beta chains below were found in one sample sequenced in a study of blood T cell repertoires in COVID-19. Sequenced by immunoSEQ multiplex PCR; TCRdb stores in-frame clones only, minus some. The sample holds over 150,000 clones, roughly 84% seen once. Material: peripheral blood. These receptor sequences come from a woman aged 60 to 75 with COVID-19, enrolled during active disease.

The J gene is TRBJ1-2, the V gene TRBV5-4; 7 positions agree with TRBD1. Trimming cost V 4 bases and J 6 bases; bases outside gene matches: 15. The germline gives CDR1 SGHNT, CDR2 YYREEE (reference sequence). The CDR3 consists of 16 residues. The CDR3 here is CASSHGQDGMRHGYTF. CDR3 nucleotide sequence: TGTGCCAGCAGCCACGGACAGGATGGGATGAGGCATGGCTACACCTTC.

The V call is TRBV4-2, the J call TRBJ1-5, with 7 positions matching TRBD1. V shed 0 bases and J 7 bases; nucleotides not matched to a gene: 9. The CDR3 runs to 16 residues. The germline V gene encodes CDR1 LGHNA and CDR2 YNFKEQ. The DNA of the CDR3 is TGTGCCAGCAGCCAAGATGGGGCAGGGGGTGAACAGCCCCAGCATTTT. Residues: CASSQDGAGGEQPQHF.

The gene calls are TRBV4-1 and TRBJ1-4, with a tentative D call TRBD1 (6 bases). This CDR3 has 15 residues. Per germline, CDR1 MGHRA and CDR2 YSYEKL. V dropped 2 bases and J dropped 5 bases, with 12 bases sitting between them. The CDR3 region is CASSQIRGGNEKLFF. For the CDR3, the DNA is TGCGCCAGCAGCCAAATCAGGGGTGGAAATGAAAAACTGTTTTTT.

The chain links TRBV5-8 to TRBJ1-1, with 7 nucleotides matching TRBD1. The germline gives CDR1 SGHTS, CDR2 YDEGEE. This CDR3 spans 13 amino acids. The trim removed 5 bases at V and 8 bases at J, leaving 9 bases unmatched. Written as DNA, the CDR3 is TGTGCCAGCAGTTTGAACCGACAGGGCGAAGCTTTCTTT. Translating it yields CASSLNRQGEAFF.

The CDR3 sequence is CASSPVILAANTGELFF. The DNA of the CDR3 is TGTGCCAGCTCACCGGTTATACTAGCGGCAAACACCGGGGAGCTGTTTTTT. The chain joins TRBV18 to TRBJ2-2; TRBD2 matches 8 bases. The V gene end was trimmed by 3 bases and the J gene end by 2 bases; junction bases not matched to a gene: 8. Looked up from germline, CDR1 is KGHSH and CDR2 is LQKENI. The CDR3 consists of 17 residues.

The rearrangement links TRBV3-1 (or the pseudogene TRBV3-2) to TRBJ2-7; 8 bases agree with TRBD1. After removal of 4 bases from V and 5 bases from J, the junction contained 13 bases not matched to a gene. The CDR3 length is 16 residues. Germline V gene lookup returns CDR1 LGHDT and CDR2 YNNKEL (reference sequence). CDR3 in amino acids: CASSRTLGQGKNEQYF. CDR3 coding DNA: TGTGCCAGCAGCCGAACCCTAGGACAGGGAAAGAACGAGCAGTACTTC.

This clone has only one observation. The chain combines TRBV5-8 with TRBJ1-1; weak D call: TRBD1 (6 bases). Germline CDR1 SGHTS, CDR2 YDEGEE. V lost 0 bases to trimming and J lost 6 bases, with 12 bases between them. This CDR3 spans 14 amino acids. CDR3 region: CASSLEIGGAEAFF. CDR3 nucleotide sequence: TGTGCCAGCAGCTTGGAGATAGGGGGGGCTGAAGCTTTCTTT.

This chain uses TRBV18 with TRBJ1-1, with D unclear. Per germline, CDR1 KGHSH and CDR2 LQKENI. CDR3 length: 15 residues. Trimming removed 0 bases from V and 5 bases from J, with 13 bases in between. As DNA, the CDR3 is TGTGCCAGCTCACCACCGGAGAAACTGAGGACTGAAGCTTTCTTT. It specifies CASSPPEKLRTEAFF. The full variable domain, with the rest looked up from reference TRBV18 and TRBJ1-1, is NAGVMQNPRHLVRRRGQEARLRCSPMKGHSHVYWYRQLPEEGLKFMVYLQKENIIDESGMPKERFSAEFPKEGPSILRIQQVVRGDSAAYFCASSPPEKLRTEAFFGQGTRLTVV.

This clone was detected a few times. The chain combines TRBV5-1 with TRBJ2-1; tentative D call: TRBD2 (5 bases). The CDR3 consists of 15 residues. With 1 base removed from V and 7 bases from J, the gap between germline ends came to 15 bases. The germline gives CDR1 SGHRS, CDR2 YFSETQ. In DNA form, the CDR3 reads TGCGCCAGCAGCTTGACAGCGGCTCATGGAAATGAGCAGTTCTTC. This codes for CASSLTAAHGNEQFF.

The genes are TRBV18 and TRBJ2-5; 12 positions match TRBD2. The J segment lost 3 bases and the V segment lost 5 bases, leaving 4 bases of the junction unmatched. Germline loops: CDR1 KGHSH, CDR2 LQKENI. This CDR3 spans 15 amino acids. This chain's CDR3 is CASSTRTSGKETQYF. The CDR3 nucleotides read TGTGCCAGCTCAACACGGACTAGCGGGAAAGAGACCCAGTACTTC.

The chain combines TRBV6-6 with TRBJ1-5; TRBD1 matches at 9 bases. Germline CDR1 and CDR2: MNHNY and SVGAGI (reference sequence). After removal of 7 bases from V and 4 bases from J, the junction contained 11 bases not matched to a gene. This CDR3 spans 16 amino acids. Written as DNA, the CDR3 is TGTGCCAGCATCCCGGACAGGGGATTTCAAAATCAGCCCCAGCATTTT. As protein: CASIPDRGFQNQPQHF.

J is TRBJ1-1 and V is TRBV10-3; 8 bases are shared with TRBD1. The J segment lost 1 base and the V segment lost 2 bases, leaving 3 bases of the junction unmatched. Germline V gene sequence: CDR1 ENHRY, CDR2 SYGVKD. CDR3 size: 15 residues. DNA of the CDR3: TGTGCCATCAGTGAGCCGGGACAGGCGAACACTGAAGCTTTCTTT. Its protein is CAISEPGQANTEAFF.

This chain connects TRBV5-4 to TRBJ2-7; 12 positions match TRBD2. CDR3 length equals 16 residues. Germline V lookup: CDR1 SGHNT, CDR2 YYREEE (reference sequence). V was clipped by 4 bases and J by 5 bases; unmatched bases: 10. The CDR3 region is CASSPTLAGGRNEQYF. For the CDR3, the DNA is TGTGCCAGCAGCCCAACCCTAGCGGGAGGGCGCAACGAGCAGTACTTC.

This sequence joins TRBV10-1 and TRBJ2-7, with TRBD1 matching 8 bases. The CDR3 extends over 15 amino acids. Looked up from germline, CDR1 is WNHNN and CDR2 is SYGVQD (reference sequence). V lost 0 bases and J lost 3; bases outside the gene matches: 4. The CDR3 nucleotides read TGCGCCAGCAGTGAGTCGACCGACAGGGGCTACGAGCAGTACTTC. Its protein product is CASSESTDRGYEQYF.

This clone appeared a single time. The chain is built from TRBV3-1 (or the pseudogene TRBV3-2) and TRBJ2-7; TRBD1 matches 8 bases. Germline V gene lookup returns CDR1 LGHDT and CDR2 YNNKEL (reference sequence). With 4 bases clipped from V and 6 bases from J, the junction kept 8 bases outside the gene matches. The CDR3 contains 14 residues. The CDR3 DNA reads as TGTGCCAGCAGCCCCACCCGGACAGGGTCCGAGCAGTACGTC. Translating it yields CASSPTRTGSEQYV.

The V and J genes are TRBV18 and TRBJ1-3, with 7 bases lining up with TRBD1. CDR3 length equals 15 residues. Germline V CDR1 and CDR2: KGHSH, LQKENI. V gave up 8 bases and J gave up 4 bases; unmatched junction bases: 11. The CDR3 sequence is CASTLNRGTGNTIYF. For the CDR3, the DNA is TGTGCCAGCACTCTTAACAGGGGCACGGGAAACACCATATATTTT.

The genes are TRBV28 and TRBJ1-2; D unclear. Germline-derived CDR1 and CDR2 are MDHEN and SYDVKM. CDR3 length: 14 residues. The germline V and J ends were trimmed by 3 bases and 2 bases, with 10 bases remaining between them. In DNA form, the CDR3 reads TGTGCCAGCAGTTTTGGTACATACAACTATGGCTACACCTTC. Encoded protein: CASSFGTYNYGYTF.

The rearrangement uses TRBV27 and TRBJ1-1; 8 nucleotides line up with TRBD1. The CDR3 consists of 14 residues. Trimming cost V 8 bases and J 4 bases; bases outside gene matches: 9. Germline V CDR1 and CDR2: MNHEY, SMNVEV (reference sequence). This CDR3 is CASQPLDRATEAFF. In DNA form, the CDR3 reads TGTGCCAGCCAGCCTTTGGACAGGGCCACTGAAGCTTTCTTT.

The CDR3 loop is CASSFSGRDYEQYF. The CDR3 DNA reads as TGTGCCAGCAGCTTTAGCGGGAGGGACTACGAGCAGTACTTC. The rearrangement uses TRBV5-4 and TRBJ2-7; TRBD2 aligns across 11 bases. Unmatched junction bases numbered 1, after V lost 2 bases and J lost 3 bases. This CDR3 is built from 14 residues. Germline V gene sequence: CDR1 SGHNT, CDR2 YYREEE (reference sequence).

The V call is TRBV6-6, the J call TRBJ1-2, with D unclear. The length of the CDR3 is 17 residues. CDR1 MNHNY and CDR2 SVGAGI come from the germline V gene (reference sequence). The V end lost 6 bases, the J end lost 8 bases, and 28 bases lay between the germline ends. CDR3 region: CASSRQSWEVRVSGYTF. In DNA form, the CDR3 reads TGTGCCAGCAGCCGACAATCTTGGGAGGTTCGGGTGAGCGGCTACACCTTC.

V usage is TRBV18 and J usage is TRBJ1-6, with D unclear. The CDR3 consists of 13 residues. The V and J ends lost 0 bases and 8 bases respectively, with 5 bases between them. Per the germline V gene, CDR1 is KGHSH and CDR2 is LQKENI. CDR3 protein: CASSPPSDSPLHF. The CDR3 DNA follows: TGTGCCAGCTCACCACCCAGCGATTCACCCCTCCACTTT.

V gene TRBV19 combines with J gene TRBJ2-1, with TRBD2 identical over 8 bases. The CDR3 contains 16 residues. V gave up 0 bases and J gave up 7 bases; unmatched junction bases: 8. CDR1 is LNHDA, CDR2 SQIVND, per germline (reference sequence). CDR3: CASSIDTGTSNNEQFF. The CDR3 bases are TGTGCCAGTAGTATAGACACCGGGACTAGTAATAATGAGCAGTTCTTC.

The chain joins TRBV18 to TRBJ1-4, with 7 positions matching TRBD1. Per the germline V gene, CDR1 is KGHSH and CDR2 is LQKENI. With 3 bases clipped from V and 0 bases from J, the junction kept 7 bases outside the gene matches. CDR3 length: 17 amino acids. In DNA form, the CDR3 reads TGTGCCAGCTCACCCCCCGGGACAGCTACAACTAATGAAAAACTGTTTTTT. Its translation is CASSPPGTATTNEKLFF.

The chain is built from TRBV7-6 and TRBJ1-2, with 8 bases fitting TRBD1. The CDR3 covers 13 residues. After removal of 3 bases from V and 4 bases from J, the junction contained 1 base not matched to a gene. From germline, CDR1 is SGHVS and CDR2 FNYEAQ. The DNA of the CDR3 is TGTGCCAGCAGCTTCGGACAGGGCTATGGCTACACCTTC. It specifies CASSFGQGYGYTF.

V gene TRBV27 combines with J gene TRBJ2-5; D may be TRBD1 (6 bases). This CDR3 spans 13 amino acids. Trimming removed 3 bases at V and 7 bases at J, with 12 bases between. The germline gives CDR1 MNHEY, CDR2 SMNVEV (reference sequence). CDR3 loop: CASSFRGVATQYF. The CDR3 region has the DNA TGTGCCAGCAGTTTCAGGGGCGTCGCGACCCAGTACTTC.

V and J are TRBV3-1 (or the pseudogene TRBV3-2) and TRBJ2-7; 7 bases are a match to TRBD1. The CDR3 loop spans 15 amino acids. V lost 1 base to trimming and J lost 0 bases; unmatched junction nucleotides: 3. Germline CDR1 LGHDT, CDR2 YNNKEL (reference sequence). The CDR3, as DNA: TGTGCCAGCAGCCAAGCGGGACAGTTCTCCTACGAGCAGTACTTC. Translated, it gives CASSQAGQFSYEQYF.

This chain joins TRBV18 and TRBJ2-7; 9 bases are shared with TRBD2. J lost 2 bases, V lost 4 bases, and 9 bases had no gene match. CDR1 is KGHSH and CDR2 is LQKENI in the germline V gene. This CDR3 has 16 amino acids. The CDR3 spells CASSLNAGTSPYEQYF. The CDR3 DNA reads as TGTGCCAGCTCACTAAACGCCGGGACTAGCCCCTACGAGCAGTACTTC.

This sequence joins TRBV18 and TRBJ2-1, with TRBD2 matching 10 bases. This CDR3 spans 14 amino acids. Trimming cost V 6 bases and J 4 bases; bases outside gene matches: 3. Germline V CDR1 and CDR2: KGHSH, LQKENI. CDR3 nucleotides: TGTGCCAGCTCTATAGCGGGAGGATACAATGAGCAGTTCTTC. This translates into CASSIAGGYNEQFF.